This entry concerns a single TCR beta chain. Sequencing was at deep level. Profiling relied on immunoSEQ multiplex PCR, and the TCRdb table lists in-frame clones only, not all of them. The data show approximately 2.5 million clones, with roughly nine tenths seen just once and over 0.12% held by the top ten. These data originate in a study of shared clonotypes between healthy human individuals. Study-wide context: Serving as donors were two women and three men, whose ages spanned 18 to 49.

V was clipped by 5 bases and J by 5 bases; unmatched bases: 11. CDR1 and CDR2 (germline): MNHEY, SVGAGI. The CDR3 is 15 residues long. The chain recombines TRBV6-5 with TRBJ1-2; TRBD1 matches at 7 bases. The sample consisted of naive CD4+ T cells sorted from blood. Subset here: CD45RA+ positively selected. The sequence derives from a man younger than 35 in good health. CDR3 in amino acids: CASSRRQGGVYGYTF. As DNA, the CDR3 is TGTGCCAGCAGTCGTCGACAGGGTGGTGTTTATGGCTACACCTTC.